What follows are 32 T cell receptor beta chains derived from one specimen sequenced in a study of cytomegalovirus exposure and HLA in healthy donors. The PCR ran on 60 Vbeta and 13 Jbeta primers. Assay used: immunoSEQ multiplex PCR; TCRdb lists only in-frame clones, some missing. This sample carries 170,000 or so clones, about 69% of them seen once, and the ten largest clones take roughly 2.8%. The sequencing sample was made of PBMCs. The receptor source for this set is a male donor in good health and CMV-seronegative.

V usage is TRBV28 and J usage is TRBJ2-1; 10 nucleotides align to TRBD1. V shed 1 base, J shed 3 bases, and the junction held 3 bases outside the gene matches. This CDR3 has 16 amino acids. The germline gives CDR1 MDHEN, CDR2 SYDVKM. Here the CDR3 DNA reads TGTGCCAGCAGTTTATTTGGACAGGGGGGCTACAATGAGCAGTTCTTC. This codes for CASSLFGQGGYNEQFF.

This clone was picked up one time. V is TRBV30 and J is TRBJ1-2, with a possible D match to TRBD1 (5 bases). Looked up from germline, CDR1 is GTSNPN and CDR2 is SVGIG (reference sequence). This CDR3 comprises 15 residues. Trimming stripped 0 bases from V and 0 bases from J, with 11 bases between. CDR3 DNA: TGTGCCTGGAGTGTAGACAGCCAATCTAACTATGGCTACACCTTC. It is translated as CAWSVDSQSNYGYTF.

V and J are TRBV4-2 and TRBJ1-5; possible D gene TRBD1, 6 bases. Germline assignment: CDR1 LGHNA and CDR2 YNFKEQ. The CDR3 has 16 amino acids. V lost 4 bases to trimming and J lost 3 bases, with 16 bases between them. This CDR3 reads CASSPRPGQPNQPQHF. CDR3 coding DNA: TGTGCCAGCAGCCCCCGACCCGGACAGCCCAATCAGCCCCAGCATTTT.

The rearrangement uses TRBV27 and TRBJ1-1; TRBD1 agrees at 8 bases. Unmatched junction bases numbered 3, after V lost 5 bases and J lost 4 bases. Per germline, CDR1 MNHEY and CDR2 SMNVEV (reference sequence). This CDR3 comprises 13 residues. CDR3 loop: CASSPGQGTEAFF. The CDR3 coding sequence is TGTGCCAGCAGTCCTGGACAGGGCACTGAAGCTTTCTTT.

The chain employs TRBV7-9 and TRBJ1-1; 7 bases match TRBD1. The V and J ends lost 8 bases and 2 bases, in that order; junction bases with no gene match: 5. There are 13 residues in the CDR3. Germline V gene data show CDR1 as SEHNR and CDR2 as FQNEAQ (reference sequence). The CDR3 DNA is TGTGCCAGCGGGGGACAGACTAACACTGAAGCTTTCTTT. Amino acids: CASGGQTNTEAFF.

This clone was counted a few times. This sequence joins TRBV2 and TRBJ1-2; 8 bases line up with TRBD1. Germline loops: CDR1 SNHLY, CDR2 FYNNEI. This CDR3 is built from 13 residues. Germline trimming cut 1 base from V and 5 bases from J; bases unmatched to any gene: 0. The CDR3 loop reads CASSEDRGYGYTF. The CDR3 DNA reads TGTGCCAGCAGTGAAGACAGGGGGTATGGCTACACCTTC.

This clone occurred a few times. The chain recombines TRBV30 with TRBJ1-4, with a possible D match to TRBD1 (5 bases). CDR1 is GTSNPN and CDR2 is SVGIG in the germline V gene (reference sequence). With 3 bases removed from V and 11 bases from J, the gap between germline ends came to 16 bases. This CDR3 contains 13 residues. CDR3 residues: CAWRDTIRLKLFF. The CDR3 DNA sequence: TGTGCCTGGAGGGACACCATCAGGTTGAAACTGTTTTTT.

The chain has TRBV2 and TRBJ2-3; 14 bases match TRBD2. The ends lost 6 bases at V and 3 bases at J; junction bases unmatched: 5. Germline V gene sequence: CDR1 SNHLY, CDR2 FYNNEI. The CDR3 contains 16 residues. CDR3 sequence (DNA): TGTGCCAGCAGGACTAGCGGGGGGGCCGGGACAGATACGCAGTATTTT. This gives the protein CASRTSGGAGTDTQYF.

This clone was recorded only once. This chain connects TRBV7-3 to TRBJ2-1, with D possibly TRBD1 on 6 matching bases. Germline CDR1 and CDR2: SGHTA and FQGTGA. V was clipped by 3 bases and J by 7 bases, with 10 bases between them. CDR3 length: 13 amino acids. The CDR3 DNA follows: TGTGCCAGCAGCTTCAGAGGGGGAAATGAGCAGTTCTTC. This translates into CASSFRGGNEQFF.

The chain joins TRBV15 to TRBJ2-1; 11 nucleotides align to TRBD2. V lost 1 base, J lost 12 bases, and 5 bases stayed unmatched. The CDR3 has 14 amino acids. CDR1 is LNHNV, CDR2 YYDKDF, per germline (reference sequence). In DNA, the CDR3 is TGTGCCACCAGCAGAGCTCTAGCGGGAGGAGGGCAGTTCTTC. Amino acid sequence: CATSRALAGGGQFF.

The chain recombines TRBV4-2 with TRBJ1-3, with 10 bases identical to TRBD1. Trimming removed 1 base from V and 2 bases from J; junction bases left unmatched: 2. Germline lookup yields CDR1 LGHNA and CDR2 YNFKEQ. This CDR3 region has 16 residues. The CDR3 here is CASSQGGTGAGNTIYF. Here the CDR3 DNA reads TGTGCCAGCAGCCAAGGGGGGACAGGGGCTGGAAACACCATATATTTT.

V gene TRBV19 combines with J gene TRBJ2-2; TRBD2 is a possible D gene (6 bases). The V end was cut by 5 bases, the J end by 0 bases, with 13 bases between. Germline V gene lookup returns CDR1 LNHDA and CDR2 SQIVND (reference sequence). CDR3 length equals 16 residues. The CDR3 here is CASSPPGSTNTGELFF. DNA of the CDR3: TGTGCCAGTAGTCCTCCCGGGAGTACGAACACCGGGGAGCTGTTTTTT.

This chain connects TRBV6-1 to TRBJ2-3; perhaps TRBD1 as D (6 bases). V was trimmed by 2 bases and J by 4 bases, leaving 10 bases between them. The CDR3 contains 14 residues. The V gene's germline CDR1 is MNHNS and CDR2 SASEGT. The CDR3 sequence: CASSEQTGSDTQYF. The CDR3, as DNA: TGTGCCAGCAGTGAACAGACAGGCTCAGATACGCAGTATTTT.

J is TRBJ2-5 and V is TRBV29-1; the D gene is possibly TRBD2 (5 bases). CDR3 length: 13 residues. Germline V gives CDR1 SQVTM, CDR2 ANQGSEA. V lost 8 bases and J 5 bases, leaving 18 bases between the germline ends. CDR3 sequence reads: CSLRGNLTETQYF. The CDR3, as DNA: TGCAGCCTTCGAGGGAACCTCACGGAGACCCAGTACTTC.

This clone was seen only a few times. V usage is TRBV6-5 and J usage is TRBJ2-1; 10 bases fit TRBD2. The V and J ends lost 7 bases and 8 bases, in that order; junction bases with no gene match: 11. Germline lookup yields CDR1 MNHEY and CDR2 SVGAGI. The CDR3 consists of 15 residues. As DNA, the CDR3 is TGTGCCAGCACGGGGACTAGCGCGCTTCTAGATGAGCAGTTCTTC. Its translation is CASTGTSALLDEQFF.

The CDR3 DNA is TGTGCCAGCAGTTTAAGGGGGATGAATCAGCCCCAGCATTTT. Its protein product is CASSLRGMNQPQHF. The chain has TRBV28 and TRBJ1-5; D is possibly TRBD1 (6 bases). Trimming took off 2 bases at V and 4 bases at J, with 9 bases between the two ends. This CDR3 contains 14 residues. From germline, CDR1 is MDHEN and CDR2 SYDVKM.

This clone was seen more than once but under ten times. The V and J genes are TRBV7-9 and TRBJ1-2; 7 bases fit TRBD1. The germline V gene has CDR1 SEHNR and CDR2 FQNEAQ (reference sequence). V dropped 4 bases and J dropped 13; count of bases not matched to a gene: 6. This CDR3 has 11 residues. CDR3 DNA sequence: TGTGCCAGCAGCTCTGAGGGGGCGGGCACCTTC. Translating gives CASSSEGAGTF.

The chain is built from TRBV27 and TRBJ2-1, with 10 bases that match TRBD2. Germline V lookup: CDR1 MNHEY, CDR2 SMNVEV (reference sequence). This CDR3 has 15 residues. V gave up 7 bases and J gave up 3 bases; unmatched junction bases: 6. This CDR3 is CASTSLAGVYNEQFF. The CDR3 bases are TGTGCCAGCACTTCTCTAGCGGGGGTCTACAATGAGCAGTTCTTC.

V and J are TRBV27 and TRBJ1-5, with a possible D match to TRBD1 (6 bases). This CDR3 spans 15 amino acids. Trimming cost V 6 bases and J 2 bases, with 14 bases left between them. CDR1 and CDR2 from the germline V gene are MNHEY and SMNVEV (reference sequence). CDR3: CASSAWGQGNQPQHF. The CDR3 coding sequence is TGTGCCAGCAGCGCATGGGGGCAGGGCAATCAGCCCCAGCATTTT.

This clone was observed a few times. An end of the junction differs from the germline gene, which may be a read error. The CDR3 is CAWGGAGLHF. CDR3 nucleotide sequence: TGTGCCTGGGGGGGAGCGGGACTACATTTT. V is TRBV30 and J is TRBJ2-3; 7 nucleotides align to TRBD2. Germline V lookup: CDR1 GTSNPN, CDR2 SVGIG (reference sequence). The CDR3 is 10 amino acids. Looking up the rest from reference TRBV30 and TRBJ2-3 gives the full variable domain: SQTIHQWPATLVQPVGSPLSLECTVEGTSNPNLYWYRQAAGRGLQLLFYSVGIGQISSEVPQNLSASRPQDRQFILSSKKLLLSDSGFYLCAWGGAGLHFGPGTRLTVL.

This chain connects TRBV9 to TRBJ2-6; 10 bases map to TRBD2. The J segment lost 4 bases and the V segment lost 3 bases, leaving 10 bases of the junction unmatched. The CDR3 has 18 amino acids. Germline assignment: CDR1 SGDLS and CDR2 YYNGEE. CDR3 sequence (DNA): TGTGCCAGCAGCGCCGGGAAAGCGGGGGGGCAAGGGGCCAACGTCCTGACTTTC. This encodes CASSAGKAGGQGANVLTF.

The chain is built from TRBV4-2 and TRBJ1-5; no clear D. The V and J ends lost 2 bases and 0 bases respectively, with 11 bases between them. Germline CDR1 is LGHNA and CDR2 is YNFKEQ. This CDR3 contains 16 residues. In nucleotides, the CDR3 is TGTGCCAGCAGCCAAACGGAGCGGAATAGCAATCAGCCCCAGCATTTT. It codes for CASSQTERNSNQPQHF.

The V gene is TRBV6-1, the J gene TRBJ1-5; D unresolved. Germline CDR1 reads MNHNS; CDR2 reads SASEGT. V lost 2 bases to trimming and J lost 6 bases, with 20 bases between them. The CDR3 is 17 amino acids. CDR3 sequence (DNA): TGTGCCAGCAGTGAATCCTACAGAGAGGGATGGAGTCAGCCCCAGCATTTT. It encodes CASSESYREGWSQPQHF.

The chain is built from TRBV6-1 and TRBJ2-3; D gene uncertain. Looked up from germline, CDR1 is MNHNS and CDR2 is SASEGT. CDR3 length: 16 amino acids. The V gene lost 3 bases and the J gene lost 2 bases, with 15 bases spanning the gap. The CDR3 spells CASSDLLVRNTDTQYF. Here the CDR3 DNA reads TGTGCCAGCAGTGATCTCCTTGTCAGAAACACAGATACGCAGTATTTT.

The rearrangement uses TRBV2 and TRBJ1-5, with 9 bases identical to TRBD1. V gave up 2 bases and J gave up 16 bases; unmatched junction bases: 15. Germline assignment: CDR1 SNHLY and CDR2 FYNNEI. The length of the CDR3 is 15 residues. The CDR3 DNA sequence: TGTGCCAGCAGTGAATACGGGACAGGGAGGGAGGCCGTCCATTTT. This encodes CASSEYGTGREAVHF.

The CDR3 nucleotides are TGTGCCAGCAGCTTGGCAGGGGCTAATGAAAAACTGTTTTTT. Translation: CASSLAGANEKLFF. The V gene is TRBV5-4, the J gene TRBJ1-4, with D possibly being TRBD1 (6 bases). V dropped 0 bases and J dropped 3 bases, with 6 bases sitting between them. The length of the CDR3 is 14 residues. Per the germline V gene, CDR1 is SGHNT and CDR2 is YYREEE (reference sequence).

The sample holds a few counts of this clone. In nucleotides, the CDR3 is TGTGCCAGCAGTTCGCTAGGGGCCTACGAGCAGTACTTC. Translation gives CASSSLGAYEQYF. The chain employs TRBV27 and TRBJ2-7; tentative D call: TRBD1 (5 bases). V lost 4 bases, J lost 2 bases, and 9 bases lay in between. CDR3 length equals 13 residues. Germline CDR1 MNHEY, CDR2 SMNVEV (reference sequence).

The V and J genes are TRBV6-5 and TRBJ2-3; 7 bases agree with TRBD2. Germline trimming cut 2 bases from V and 5 bases from J; bases unmatched to any gene: 7. The CDR3 loop spans 15 amino acids. Germline loops: CDR1 MNHEY, CDR2 SVGAGI. The CDR3 DNA follows: TGTGCCAGCAGTTACCCCTCGGGGAGGGGAGATACGCAGTATTTT. Translation: CASSYPSGRGDTQYF.

The chain uses TRBV4-3 and TRBJ1-3, with 8 bases identical to TRBD1. Germline loops: CDR1 LGHNA, CDR2 YSLEER. V shed 3 bases, J shed 0 bases, and the junction held 1 base outside the gene matches. The CDR3 spans 15 residues. The CDR3 region has the DNA TGCGCCAGCAGCCATGGACAGGGCTCTGGAAACACCATATATTTT. It codes for CASSHGQGSGNTIYF.

This clone has just one count. The V and J genes are TRBV28 and TRBJ1-5; a possible D gene is TRBD1 (5 bases). The germline V and J ends were trimmed by 4 bases and 3 bases, with 10 bases remaining between them. Germline CDR1 is MDHEN and CDR2 is SYDVKM. CDR3 length: 14 residues. The CDR3 protein is CASSSDTVNQPQHF. CDR3 in DNA: TGTGCCAGCAGTTCGGACACGGTCAATCAGCCCCAGCATTTT. Supplemented by reference TRBV28 and TRBJ1-5, the full variable domain reads DVKVTQSSRYLVKRTGEKVFLECVQDMDHENMFWYRQDPGLGLRLIYFSYDVKMKEKGDIPEGYSVSREKKERFSLILESASTNQTSMYLCASSSDTVNQPQHFGDGTRLSIL.

This chain uses TRBV6-1 with TRBJ1-5; 7 bases line up with TRBD1. After removal of 7 bases from V and 5 bases from J, the junction contained 5 bases not matched to a gene. The CDR3 is 13 amino acids. Looked up from germline, CDR1 is MNHNS and CDR2 is SASEGT. CDR3 coding DNA: TGTGCCAGCAACGGACAGGTCTATCAGCCCCAGCATTTT. Encoded protein: CASNGQVYQPQHF.

V and J are TRBV7-3 and TRBJ2-6; D unclear. Germline V CDR1 and CDR2: SGHTA, FQGTGA. V was shortened by 5 bases and J by 0 bases, with 8 bases between the two germline ends. The CDR3 runs 15 residues. The CDR3 bases are TGTGCCAGCAGCCTACCGAGCTCTGGGGCCAACGTCCTGACTTTC. It specifies CASSLPSSGANVLTF.